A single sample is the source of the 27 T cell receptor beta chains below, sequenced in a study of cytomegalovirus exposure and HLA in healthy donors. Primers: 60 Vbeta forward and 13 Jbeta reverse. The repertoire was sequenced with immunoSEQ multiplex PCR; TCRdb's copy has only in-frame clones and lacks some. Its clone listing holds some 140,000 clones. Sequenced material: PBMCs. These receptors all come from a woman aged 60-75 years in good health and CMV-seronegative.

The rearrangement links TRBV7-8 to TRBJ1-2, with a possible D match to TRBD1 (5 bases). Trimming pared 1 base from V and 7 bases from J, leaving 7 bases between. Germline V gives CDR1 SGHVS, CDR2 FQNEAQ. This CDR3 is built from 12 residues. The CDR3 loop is CASSLGQSGYTF. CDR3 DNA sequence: TGTGCCAGCAGCTTAGGACAGTCTGGCTACACCTTC.

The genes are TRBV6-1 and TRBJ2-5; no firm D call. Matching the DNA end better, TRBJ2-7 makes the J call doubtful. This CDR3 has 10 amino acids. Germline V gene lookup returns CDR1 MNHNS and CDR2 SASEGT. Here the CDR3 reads CASNSYEQYF. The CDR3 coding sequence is TGTGCCAGCAATTCCTACGAGCAGTACTTC.

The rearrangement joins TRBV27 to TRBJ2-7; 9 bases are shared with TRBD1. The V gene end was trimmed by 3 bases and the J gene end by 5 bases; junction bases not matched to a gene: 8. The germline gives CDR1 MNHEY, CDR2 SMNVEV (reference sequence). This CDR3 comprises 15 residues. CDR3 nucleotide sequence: TGTGCCAGCAGTTTGGGACAGGGTGACCTGGACGAGCAGTACTTC. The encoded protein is CASSLGQGDLDEQYF.

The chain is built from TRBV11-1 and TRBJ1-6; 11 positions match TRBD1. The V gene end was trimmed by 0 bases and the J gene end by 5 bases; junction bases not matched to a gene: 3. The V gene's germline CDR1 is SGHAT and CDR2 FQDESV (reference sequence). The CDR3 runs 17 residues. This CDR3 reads CASSLAGQGVHNSPLHF. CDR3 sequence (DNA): TGTGCCAGCAGCTTAGCGGGACAGGGGGTTCATAATTCACCCCTCCACTTT.

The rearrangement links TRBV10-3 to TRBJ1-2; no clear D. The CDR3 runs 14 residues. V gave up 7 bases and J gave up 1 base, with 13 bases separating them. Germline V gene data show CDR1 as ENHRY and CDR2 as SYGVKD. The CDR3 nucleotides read TGTGCCATCACGCCTAGCGAATATAACTATGGCTACACCTTC. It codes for CAITPSEYNYGYTF.

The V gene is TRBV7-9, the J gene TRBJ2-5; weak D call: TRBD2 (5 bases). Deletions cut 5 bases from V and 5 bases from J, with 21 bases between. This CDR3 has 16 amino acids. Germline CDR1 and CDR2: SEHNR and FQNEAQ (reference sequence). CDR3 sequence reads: CASSQRNLMGGETQYF. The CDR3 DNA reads TGTGCCAGCAGCCAGAGGAACCTTATGGGCGGGGAGACCCAGTACTTC.

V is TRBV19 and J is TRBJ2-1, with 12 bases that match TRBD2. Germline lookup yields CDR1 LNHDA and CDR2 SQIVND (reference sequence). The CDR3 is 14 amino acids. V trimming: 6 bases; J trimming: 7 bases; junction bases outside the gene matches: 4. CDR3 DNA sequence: TGTGCCAGTAGGACTAGCGGGAGTCGTAATGAGCAGTTCTTC. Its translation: CASRTSGSRNEQFF.

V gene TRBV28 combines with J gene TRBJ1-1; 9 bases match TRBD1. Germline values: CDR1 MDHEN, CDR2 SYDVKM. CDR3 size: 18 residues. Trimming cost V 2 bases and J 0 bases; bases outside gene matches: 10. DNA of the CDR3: TGTGCCAGCAGTTTAGTCGGACAGGGGTTAGGTATGAACACTGAAGCTTTCTTT. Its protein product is CASSLVGQGLGMNTEAFF.

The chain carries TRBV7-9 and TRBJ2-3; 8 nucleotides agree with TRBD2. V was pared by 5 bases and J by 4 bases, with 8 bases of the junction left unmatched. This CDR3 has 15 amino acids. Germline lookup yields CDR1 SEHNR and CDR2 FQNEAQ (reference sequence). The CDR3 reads CASSLDGRAADTQYF. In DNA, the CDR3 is TGTGCCAGCAGCCTGGACGGGAGGGCCGCAGATACGCAGTATTTT.

In nucleotides, the CDR3 is TGTGCCAGCAGTCCAGCGGGGTCTAGCACAGATACGCAGTATTTT. Encoded protein: CASSPAGSSTDTQYF. This chain connects TRBV28 to TRBJ2-3; 7 bases are a match to TRBD2. The ends lost 5 bases at V and 0 bases at J; junction bases unmatched: 5. The CDR3 contains 15 residues. Germline lookup yields CDR1 MDHEN and CDR2 SYDVKM.

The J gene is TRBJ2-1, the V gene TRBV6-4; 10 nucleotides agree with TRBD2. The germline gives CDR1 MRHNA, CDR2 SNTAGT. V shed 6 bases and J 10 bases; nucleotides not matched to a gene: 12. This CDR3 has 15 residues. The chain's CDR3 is CASSAGASGGGEQFF. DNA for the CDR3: TGTGCCAGCAGCGCCGGTGCTAGCGGGGGTGGAGAGCAGTTCTTC.

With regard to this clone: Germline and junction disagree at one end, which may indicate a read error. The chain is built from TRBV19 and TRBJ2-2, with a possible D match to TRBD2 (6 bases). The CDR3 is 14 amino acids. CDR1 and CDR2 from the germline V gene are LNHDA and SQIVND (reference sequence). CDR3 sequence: CASSNPFYTGGLFF. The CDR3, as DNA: TGTGCCAGTAGTAACCCCTTCTACACCGGGGGGCTGTTTTTT. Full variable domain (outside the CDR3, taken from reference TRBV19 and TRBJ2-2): DGGITQSPKYLFRKEGQNVTLSCEQNLNHDAMYWYRQDPGQGLRLIYYSQIVNDFQKGDIAEGYSVSREKKESFPLTVTSAQKNPTAFYLCASSNPFYTGGLFFGEGSRLTVL.

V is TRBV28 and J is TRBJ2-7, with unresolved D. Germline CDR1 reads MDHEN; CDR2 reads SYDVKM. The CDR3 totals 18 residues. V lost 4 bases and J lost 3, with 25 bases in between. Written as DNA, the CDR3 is TGTGCCAGCAGTTGGGCATATGGGCCCCGGCCCTCCGACTACGAGCAGTACTTC. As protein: CASSWAYGPRPSDYEQYF.

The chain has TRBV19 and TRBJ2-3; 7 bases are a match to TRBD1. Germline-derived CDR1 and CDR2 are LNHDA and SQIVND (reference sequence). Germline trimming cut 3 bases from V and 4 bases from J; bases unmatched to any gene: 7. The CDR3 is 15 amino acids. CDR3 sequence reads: CASSMLSTGPDTQYF. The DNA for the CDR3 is TGTGCCAGTAGTATGTTGTCGACAGGGCCAGATACGCAGTATTTT.

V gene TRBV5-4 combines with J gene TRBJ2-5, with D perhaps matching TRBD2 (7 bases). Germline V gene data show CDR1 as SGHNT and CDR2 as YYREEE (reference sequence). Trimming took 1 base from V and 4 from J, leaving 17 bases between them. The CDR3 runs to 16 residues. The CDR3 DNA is TGTGCCAGCAGCTTGTTTGGGGGAGGGGGTCCAGAGACCCAGTACTTC. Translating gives CASSLFGGGGPETQYF.

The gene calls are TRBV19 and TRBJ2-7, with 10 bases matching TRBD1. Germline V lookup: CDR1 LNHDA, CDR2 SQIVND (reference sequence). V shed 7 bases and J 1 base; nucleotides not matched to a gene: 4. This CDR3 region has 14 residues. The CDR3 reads CASNPGQGSYEQYF. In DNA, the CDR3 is TGTGCCAGTAATCCGGGACAGGGGTCCTACGAGCAGTACTTC.

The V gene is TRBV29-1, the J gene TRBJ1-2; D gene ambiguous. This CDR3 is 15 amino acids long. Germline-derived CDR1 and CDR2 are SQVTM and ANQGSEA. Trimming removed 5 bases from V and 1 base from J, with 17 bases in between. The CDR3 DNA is TGCAGCGTTTTCGAACCGAAGCCCCTTAACTATGGCTACACCTTC. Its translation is CSVFEPKPLNYGYTF.

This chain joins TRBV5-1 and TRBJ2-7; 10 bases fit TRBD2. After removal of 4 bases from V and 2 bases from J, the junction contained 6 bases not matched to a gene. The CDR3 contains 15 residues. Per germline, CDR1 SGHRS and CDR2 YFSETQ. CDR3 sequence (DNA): TGCGCCAGCAGCCAAGGACTAGCGGTGACCTACGAGCAGTACTTC. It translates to CASSQGLAVTYEQYF.

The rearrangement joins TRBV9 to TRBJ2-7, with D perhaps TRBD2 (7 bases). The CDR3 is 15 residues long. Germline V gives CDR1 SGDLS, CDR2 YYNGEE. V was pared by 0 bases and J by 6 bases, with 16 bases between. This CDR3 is CASSVGSGGFSEQYF. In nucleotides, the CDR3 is TGTGCCAGCAGCGTAGGATCGGGGGGCTTCTCCGAGCAGTACTTC.

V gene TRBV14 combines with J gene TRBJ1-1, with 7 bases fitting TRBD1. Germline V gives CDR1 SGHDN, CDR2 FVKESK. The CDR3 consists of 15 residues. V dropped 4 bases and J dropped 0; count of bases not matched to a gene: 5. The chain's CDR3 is CASSRRQGLNTEAFF. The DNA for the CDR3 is TGTGCCAGCAGCCGGAGACAGGGATTGAACACTGAAGCTTTCTTT.

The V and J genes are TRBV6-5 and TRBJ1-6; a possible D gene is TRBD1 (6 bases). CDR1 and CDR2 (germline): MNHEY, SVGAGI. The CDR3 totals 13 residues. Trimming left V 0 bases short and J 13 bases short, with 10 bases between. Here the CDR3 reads CASSYSTGSPLHF. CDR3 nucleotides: TGTGCCAGCAGTTACTCGACAGGCTCGCCCCTCCACTTT.

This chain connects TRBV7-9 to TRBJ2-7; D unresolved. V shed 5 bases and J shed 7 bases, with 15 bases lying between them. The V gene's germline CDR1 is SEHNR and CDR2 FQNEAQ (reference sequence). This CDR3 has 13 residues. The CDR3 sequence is CASSEAPLGEQYF. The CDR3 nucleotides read TGTGCCAGCAGCGAAGCCCCGCTCGGGGAGCAGTACTTC.

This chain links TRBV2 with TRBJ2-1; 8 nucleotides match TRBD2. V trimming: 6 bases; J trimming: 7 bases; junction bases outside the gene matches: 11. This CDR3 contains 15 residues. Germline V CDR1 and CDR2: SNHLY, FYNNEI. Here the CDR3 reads CASSPLGLARNEQFF. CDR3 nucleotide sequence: TGTGCCAGCAGCCCGCTCGGACTAGCACGGAATGAGCAGTTCTTC.

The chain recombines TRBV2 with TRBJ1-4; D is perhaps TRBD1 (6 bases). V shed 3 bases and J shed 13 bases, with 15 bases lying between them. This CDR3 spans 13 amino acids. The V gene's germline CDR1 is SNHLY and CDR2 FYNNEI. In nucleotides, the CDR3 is TGTGCCAGCAGTGAGGAAACAGGGTATGGACTGTTTTTT. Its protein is CASSEETGYGLFF.

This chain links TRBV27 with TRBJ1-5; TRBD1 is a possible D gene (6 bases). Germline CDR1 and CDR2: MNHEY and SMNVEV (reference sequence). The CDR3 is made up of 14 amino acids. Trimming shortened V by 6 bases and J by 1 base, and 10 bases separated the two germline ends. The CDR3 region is CASRNQGSNQPQHF. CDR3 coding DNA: TGTGCCAGCAGGAATCAGGGGAGCAATCAGCCCCAGCATTTT.

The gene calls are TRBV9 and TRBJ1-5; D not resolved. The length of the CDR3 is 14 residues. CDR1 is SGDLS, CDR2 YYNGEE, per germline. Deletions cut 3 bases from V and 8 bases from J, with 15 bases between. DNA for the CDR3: TGTGCCAGCAGCGGCGCAGGATACTCCGAGCCCCAGCATTTT. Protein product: CASSGAGYSEPQHF. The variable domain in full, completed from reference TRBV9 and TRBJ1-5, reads DSGVTQTPKHLITATGQRVTLRCSPRSGDLSVYWYQQSLDQGLQFLIQYYNGEERAKGNILERFSAQQFPDLHSELNLSSLELGDSALYFCASSGAGYSEPQHFGDGTRLSIL.

This CDR3 is CASSLGATSGGYTF. The DNA of the CDR3 is TGTGCCAGTAGCCTAGGCGCGACCTCCGGGGGCTACACCTTC. The J gene is TRBJ1-2, the V gene TRBV19, with D uncertain. Trimming cost V 6 bases and J 8 bases, with 19 bases left between them. Germline V gene lookup returns CDR1 LNHDA and CDR2 SQIVND (reference sequence). This CDR3 is 14 amino acids long.